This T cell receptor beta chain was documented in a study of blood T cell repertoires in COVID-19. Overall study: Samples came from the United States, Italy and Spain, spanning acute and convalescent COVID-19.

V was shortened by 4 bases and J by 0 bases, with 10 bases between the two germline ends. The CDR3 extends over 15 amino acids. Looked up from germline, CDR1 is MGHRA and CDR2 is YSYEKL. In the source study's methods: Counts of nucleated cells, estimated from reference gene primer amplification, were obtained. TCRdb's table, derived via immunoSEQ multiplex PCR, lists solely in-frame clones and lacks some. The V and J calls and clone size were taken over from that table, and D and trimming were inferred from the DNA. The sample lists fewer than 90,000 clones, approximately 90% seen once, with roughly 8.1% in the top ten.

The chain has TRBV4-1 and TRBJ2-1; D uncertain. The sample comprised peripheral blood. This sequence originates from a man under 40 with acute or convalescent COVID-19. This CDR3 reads CASSPIQSSYNEQFF. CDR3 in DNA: TGCGCCAGCAGCCCAATACAGAGCTCCTACAATGAGCAGTTCTTC.